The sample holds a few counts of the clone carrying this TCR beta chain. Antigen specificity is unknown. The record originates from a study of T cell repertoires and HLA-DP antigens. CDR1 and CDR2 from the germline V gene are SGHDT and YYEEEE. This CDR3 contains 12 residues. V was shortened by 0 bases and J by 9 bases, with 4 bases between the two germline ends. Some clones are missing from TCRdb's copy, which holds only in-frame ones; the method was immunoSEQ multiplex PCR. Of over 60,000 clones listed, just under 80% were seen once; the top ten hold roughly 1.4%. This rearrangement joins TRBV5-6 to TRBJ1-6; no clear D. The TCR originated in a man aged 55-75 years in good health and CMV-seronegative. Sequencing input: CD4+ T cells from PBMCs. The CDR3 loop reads CASSLVGSPLHF. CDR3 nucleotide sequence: TGTGCCAGCAGCTTGGTGGGTTCACCCCTCCACTTT.